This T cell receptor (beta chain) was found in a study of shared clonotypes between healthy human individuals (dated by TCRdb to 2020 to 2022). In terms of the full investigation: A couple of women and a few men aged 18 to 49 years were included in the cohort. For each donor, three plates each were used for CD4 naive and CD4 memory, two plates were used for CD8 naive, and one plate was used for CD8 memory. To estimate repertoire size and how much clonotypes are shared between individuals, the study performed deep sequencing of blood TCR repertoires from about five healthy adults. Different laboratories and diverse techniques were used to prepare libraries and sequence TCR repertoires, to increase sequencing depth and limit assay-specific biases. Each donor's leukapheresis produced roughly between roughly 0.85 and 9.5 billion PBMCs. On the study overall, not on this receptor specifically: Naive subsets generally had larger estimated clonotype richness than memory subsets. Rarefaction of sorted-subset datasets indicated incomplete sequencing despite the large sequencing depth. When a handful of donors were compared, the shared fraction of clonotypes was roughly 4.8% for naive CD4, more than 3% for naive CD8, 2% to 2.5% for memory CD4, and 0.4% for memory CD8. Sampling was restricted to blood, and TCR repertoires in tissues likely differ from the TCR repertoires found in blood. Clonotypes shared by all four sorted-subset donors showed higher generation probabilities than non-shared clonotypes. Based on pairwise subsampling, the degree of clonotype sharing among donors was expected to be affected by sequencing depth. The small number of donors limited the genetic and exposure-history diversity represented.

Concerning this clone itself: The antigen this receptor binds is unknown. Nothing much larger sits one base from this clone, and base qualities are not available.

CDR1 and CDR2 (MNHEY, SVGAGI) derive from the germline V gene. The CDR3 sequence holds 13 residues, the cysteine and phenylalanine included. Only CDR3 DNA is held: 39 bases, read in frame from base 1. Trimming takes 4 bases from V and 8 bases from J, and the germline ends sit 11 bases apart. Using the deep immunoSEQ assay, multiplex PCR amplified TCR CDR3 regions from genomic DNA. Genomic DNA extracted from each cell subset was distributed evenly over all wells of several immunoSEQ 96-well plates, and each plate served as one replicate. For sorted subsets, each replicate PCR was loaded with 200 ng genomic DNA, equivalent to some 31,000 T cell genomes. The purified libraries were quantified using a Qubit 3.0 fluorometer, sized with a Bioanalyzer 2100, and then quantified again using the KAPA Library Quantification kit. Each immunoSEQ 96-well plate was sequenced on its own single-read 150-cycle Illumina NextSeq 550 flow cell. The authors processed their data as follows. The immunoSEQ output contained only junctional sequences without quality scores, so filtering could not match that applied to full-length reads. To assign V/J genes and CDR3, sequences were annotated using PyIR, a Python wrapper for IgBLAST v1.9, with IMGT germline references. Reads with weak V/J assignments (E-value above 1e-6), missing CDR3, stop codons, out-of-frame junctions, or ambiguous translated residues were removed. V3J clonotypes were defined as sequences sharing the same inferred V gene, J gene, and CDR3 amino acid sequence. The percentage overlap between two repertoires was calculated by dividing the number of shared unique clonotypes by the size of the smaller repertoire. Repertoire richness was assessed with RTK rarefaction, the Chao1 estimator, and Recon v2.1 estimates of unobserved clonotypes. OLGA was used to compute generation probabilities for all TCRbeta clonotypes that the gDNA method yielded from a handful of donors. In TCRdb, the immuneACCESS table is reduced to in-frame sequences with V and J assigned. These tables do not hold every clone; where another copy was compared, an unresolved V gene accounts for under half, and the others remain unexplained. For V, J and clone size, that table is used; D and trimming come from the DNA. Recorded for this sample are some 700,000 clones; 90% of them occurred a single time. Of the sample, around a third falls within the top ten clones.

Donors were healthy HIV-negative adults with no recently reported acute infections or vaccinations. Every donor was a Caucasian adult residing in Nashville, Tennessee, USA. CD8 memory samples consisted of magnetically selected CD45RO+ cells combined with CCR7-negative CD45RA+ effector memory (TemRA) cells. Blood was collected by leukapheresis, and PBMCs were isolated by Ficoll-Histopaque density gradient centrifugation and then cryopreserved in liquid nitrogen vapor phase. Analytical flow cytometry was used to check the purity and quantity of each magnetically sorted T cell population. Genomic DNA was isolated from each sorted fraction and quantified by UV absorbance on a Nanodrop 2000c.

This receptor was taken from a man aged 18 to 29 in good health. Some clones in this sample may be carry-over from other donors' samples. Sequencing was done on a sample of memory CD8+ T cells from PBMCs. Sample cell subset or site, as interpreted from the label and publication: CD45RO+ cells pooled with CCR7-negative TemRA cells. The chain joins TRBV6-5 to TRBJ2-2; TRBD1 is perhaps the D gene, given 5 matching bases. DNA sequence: TGTGCCAGCAGTTCGACAGTCCCGGGGGAGCTGTTTTTT. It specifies CASSSTVPGELFF.